This TCR beta chain derives from a study of blood T cell repertoires in COVID-19. V lost 3 bases and J 0 bases, leaving 12 bases between the germline ends. Germline V gene sequence: CDR1 MNHNY, CDR2 SVGAGI (reference sequence). The CDR3 has 16 amino acids. TCRdb keeps only in-frame clones here, not all; method: immunoSEQ multiplex PCR. In the table there are some 130,000 clones, 87% of which are singletons. The TCR originated in a man aged 50 to 59 with active COVID-19. This rearrangement joins TRBV6-6 to TRBJ1-5; D is uncertain. The sequencing sample was made of peripheral blood. The CDR3 coding sequence is TGTGCCAGCAGTTATACTCTTACCGATAGCAATCAGCCCCAGCATTTT. It codes for CASSYTLTDSNQPQHF.